What follows is one T cell receptor beta chain and its context. The antigen is not known. The sample originates from a study of T cell responses to AZD1222 COVID-19 vaccine. General study findings and limits: Donors, mostly white British, included more females; clonal diversity was possibly underestimated.

This table comes from immunoSEQ multiplex PCR, and its TCRdb copy is limited to in-frame clones, with some not included. The sample includes 150,000 to 160,000 clones, roughly nine tenths of them seen just once. The V segment lost 3 bases and the J segment 0 bases; nucleotides outside the gene matches: 6. The germline gives CDR1 SGHDT, CDR2 YYEEEE. The CDR3 contains 15 residues. This chain connects TRBV5-6 to TRBJ2-7, with 7 positions matching TRBD1. Material: peripheral blood, obtained on day 0 of MenACWY control vaccination. This clonotype originated in an adult in good health. CDR3 sequence (DNA): TGTGCCAGCAGCTACCGACAGGGAGTCTCCTACGAGCAGTACTTC. This encodes CASSYRQGVSYEQYF.